One TCR beta chain is described in this entry. This clonotype was seen only a few times. There is no known antigen for this receptor. No much larger clonotype is one base removed from it; base qualities were not supplied. This sample is part of a study of T-cell reconstitution after alpha-beta-depleted transplantation in children (dated by TCRdb to between 2015 and 2016). Regarding the complete study: Using TCR repertoire profiling, the study followed T-cell immune reconstitution in a quantitative way in children after TCRalphabeta/CD19-depleted allogeneic hematopoietic cell transplantation.

Study-wide conclusions, independent of this receptor: The apparently early recovery of alphabetaT-cell counts about two months after transplant reportedly depended on only several hundred rapidly expanded clones that came from non-depleted graft cells. The high TCRbeta diversity at day 60 in some patients was ascribed to recipient T cells and intrathymic progenitors that had survived conditioning. Over subsequent months, a decline in hyperexpanded clone frequencies was noted, and after one year, T-cell counts and TCRbeta diversity were mostly ascribed to newly produced T cells.

The intended sense of this specimen's treatment or condition label: allogeneic hematopoietic cell transplantation with graft depleted of TCRalphabeta T cells and CD19 B cells. TCRalphabeta/CD19-depleted allogeneic hematopoietic cell grafts were given to the transplant recipients, all of whom were children. V is reduced by 1 base and J by 7 bases, leaving a spacing of 8 bases between them. CDR1 is given as DFQATT and CDR2 as SNEGSKA, both from the germline V gene (reference sequence). The CDR3 sequence holds 12 residues, the cysteine and phenylalanine included. The retained sequence is limited to the CDR3, 36 bases, with the frame set at the first base. Receptor libraries were prepared by PCR. TCRdb names Illumina HiSeq 2500 as the instrument used. TCR library preparation used molecular barcoding, with unique molecular identifiers applied to normalize quantification of the TCRbeta repertoire. Using fastp trimming at Q25 and MiXCR clonotype assembly, TCRdb reanalyzed the public sequencing data and kept in-frame beta chains. Every CDR3 protein is listed once, alongside the most common genes and DNA of its rows. In this sample the table shows about 830,000 distinct CDR3 sequences, 16% of which occur a single time. Approximately 4.5% of the sample is in the top ten clones.

Sequences were derived from PBMCs, mostly from graft donor cells, sampled 360 days after TCRalphabeta/CD19-depleted stem cell transplant. This sequence originates from a male patient younger than 18 who had a stem cell transplant for acute lymphoblastic leukemia, so the T cells may come from the graft donor. The chain was built from TRBV20-1 and TRBJ2-1, with no reliable assignment of the D segment. For the CDR3, the sequence is CSARVTANEQFF. The DNA is as follows: TGCAGTGCTAGAGTTACGGCTAATGAGCAGTTCTTC.